These 21 T cell receptor beta chains were sequenced from one sample in a study of blood T cells in healthy people across ages (dated by TCRdb to about 2015). The method was 5' RACE. Instrument on record: Illumina HiSeq 2500. A second about 7 to 11 cycle PCR used a sample-barcoded 5' primer and a J-beta primer mix. The public sequencing data were trimmed at Q25 with fastp and processed into clonotypes with MiXCR by TCRdb, which kept only in-frame beta chains. A single entry per CDR3 protein holds the most common genes and DNA from its merged rows. Recorded for this sample are over 1.5 million distinct CDR3 sequences; 40% to 55% of them occurred a single time. The ten largest clones take up roughly 2% of the sample. The material sequenced was blood. These receptors originate from a woman between 35 and 50 years old in good health.

This clonotype was detected only a few times. This chain uses TRBV20-1 with TRBJ1-4, with D possibly TRBD1 on 6 matching bases. The length of the CDR3 is 15 residues. V shed 3 bases and J shed 7 bases, with 18 bases lying between them. Germline V gives CDR1 DFQATT, CDR2 SNEGSKA (reference sequence). The CDR3 DNA sequence: TGCAGTGCTAGGGACGGGGGCTATGGGGGTGAAAAACTGTTTTTT. This translates into CSARDGGYGGEKLFF.

V is TRBV20-1 and J is TRBJ2-1, with 9 bases that match TRBD1. The CDR3 length is 13 residues. J gave up 12 bases and V 8 bases, and 14 bases lay outside the gene matches. The germline V gene has CDR1 DFQATT and CDR2 SNEGSKA (reference sequence). CDR3 sequence (DNA): TGCAGTCCAACGCCGGGACAGGGTCCTGGGCAGTTCTTC. It is translated as CSPTPGQGPGQFF.

The rearrangement links TRBV20-1 to TRBJ1-1, with D perhaps matching TRBD1 (6 bases). This CDR3 contains 15 residues. CDR1 and CDR2 (germline): DFQATT, SNEGSKA (reference sequence). V shed 0 bases and J shed 1 base, with 12 bases lying between them. CDR3 sequence (DNA): TGCAGTGCTAGAGATCGCGCACAGGGGAACACTGAAGCTTTCTTT. This codes for CSARDRAQGNTEAFF.

V gene TRBV29-1 combines with J gene TRBJ2-3; D ambiguous. The germline CDR1 and CDR2 sequences are SQVTM and ANQGSEA. Trimming shortened V by 3 bases and J by 2 bases, and 12 bases separated the two germline ends. This CDR3 contains 14 residues. Here the CDR3 reads CSVDPVANTDTQYF. CDR3 DNA: TGCAGCGTTGACCCCGTGGCTAACACAGATACGCAGTATTTT.

A few counts support this clonotype. The J gene is TRBJ2-3, the V gene TRBV4-3, with a weak D call TRBD2 (5 bases). Trimming cost V 3 bases and J 6 bases, with 16 bases left between them. Looked up from germline, CDR1 is LGHNA and CDR2 is YSLEER. CDR3 length: 15 amino acids. The DNA for the CDR3 is TGCGCCAGCAGCCAGAGGGAGAGTAGCAGGGATACGCAGTATTTT. As protein: CASSQRESSRDTQYF.

V gene TRBV20-1 combines with J gene TRBJ1-6; D is ambiguous. Trimming removed 6 bases from V and 0 bases from J, with 12 bases in between. There are 15 residues in the CDR3. Per germline, CDR1 DFQATT and CDR2 SNEGSKA (reference sequence). CDR3 DNA sequence: TGCAGTGCGTACTGGAGAAGCTCCTATAATTCACCCCTCCACTTT. This codes for CSAYWRSSYNSPLHF.

This rearrangement joins TRBV20-1 to TRBJ2-1; TRBD2 is a possible D gene (5 bases). This CDR3 spans 17 amino acids. Germline lookup yields CDR1 DFQATT and CDR2 SNEGSKA (reference sequence). V was trimmed by 3 bases and J by 2 bases, leaving 20 bases between them. CDR3 loop: CSASLPHTSEAYNEQFF. Here the CDR3 DNA reads TGCAGTGCTAGTCTCCCCCATACTAGTGAGGCCTACAATGAGCAGTTCTTC.

V and J are TRBV29-1 and TRBJ2-3; 10 nucleotides agree with TRBD2. V trimming: 4 bases; J trimming: 6 bases; junction bases outside the gene matches: 7. This CDR3 has 14 residues. Germline V gene data show CDR1 as SQVTM and CDR2 as ANQGSEA. The CDR3, as DNA: TGCAGCGTTGGGAATAGCGGGGGGCCGGATACGCAGTATTTT. Its protein is CSVGNSGGPDTQYF.

The V call is TRBV20-1, the J call TRBJ2-7; D not certain. Germline CDR1 and CDR2: DFQATT and SNEGSKA (reference sequence). The ends were cut back, 3 bases at V and 9 bases at J, with 15 bases in the middle. This CDR3 is built from 12 residues. The CDR3 bases are TGCAGTGCTAGTTCCGCAGTGTATGGGCAGTACTTC. Its translation is CSASSAVYGQYF.

The chain carries TRBV29-1 and TRBJ2-3, with TRBD2 identical over 7 bases. V was clipped by 6 bases and J by 2 bases; unmatched bases: 8. The CDR3 is made up of 14 amino acids. In germline, CDR1 is SQVTM, CDR2 ANQGSEA. CDR3 nucleotide sequence: TGCAGCGTCACTAGGGAGGGACTCACAGATACGCAGTATTTT. Translation: CSVTREGLTDTQYF.

This clonotype was seen only a few times. The V call is TRBV28, the J call TRBJ2-5; D remains ambiguous. V was pared by 5 bases and J by 2 bases, with 12 bases between. The length of the CDR3 is 14 residues. Germline V gene data show CDR1 as MDHEN and CDR2 as SYDVKM. For the CDR3, the DNA is TGTGCCAGCAGTGTCCAACCCCGGCAAGAGACCCAGTACTTC. Its protein product is CASSVQPRQETQYF.

CDR3 loop: CASSHYYGYTF. In DNA form, the CDR3 reads TGTGCCAGCAGCCACTACTATGGCTACACCTTC. The chain has TRBV3-1 and TRBJ1-2; no clear D. The CDR3 contains 11 residues. Germline V gene sequence: CDR1 LGHDT, CDR2 YNNKEL (reference sequence). Between the trimmed V and J ends, which lost 3 bases and 3 bases, there was a span of 2 bases.

This chain links TRBV20-1 with TRBJ2-7; 8 bases line up with TRBD2. The CDR3 is 15 amino acids. The J segment lost 2 bases and the V segment lost 3 bases, leaving 9 bases of the junction unmatched. CDR1 is DFQATT, CDR2 SNEGSKA, per germline (reference sequence). DNA of the CDR3: TGCAGTGCTAGGGGGGGGCGGGGGGTGACCTACGAGCAGTACTTC. Encoded protein: CSARGGRGVTYEQYF.

V is TRBV28 and J is TRBJ2-7, with 7 bases lining up with TRBD1. The CDR3 is 15 residues long. Losses at the gene ends were 6 bases for V and 4 bases for J; bases not matched to a gene: 12. Germline V lookup: CDR1 MDHEN, CDR2 SYDVKM. This chain's CDR3 is CASSPPTGEPYEQYF. CDR3 sequence (DNA): TGTGCCAGCAGCCCTCCCACAGGGGAACCATACGAGCAGTACTTC.

The V call is TRBV2, the J call TRBJ2-3; a possible D gene is TRBD2 (5 bases). Trimming took 4 bases from V and 1 from J, leaving 15 bases between them. The CDR3 runs 16 residues. CDR1 and CDR2 from the germline V gene are SNHLY and FYNNEI. CDR3 in amino acids: CASSGLGLAGTDTQYF. The CDR3 DNA reads as TGTGCCAGCAGTGGTCTCGGTCTAGCTGGCACAGATACGCAGTATTTT.

The rearrangement uses TRBV11-2 and TRBJ2-7, with 8 positions matching TRBD2. After removal of 4 bases from V and 7 bases from J, the junction contained 12 bases not matched to a gene. Per germline, CDR1 SGHAT and CDR2 FQNNGV. The CDR3 extends over 15 amino acids. The CDR3 sequence: CASSSERGPHNEQYF. As DNA, the CDR3 is TGTGCCAGCAGCTCAGAGCGGGGGCCGCACAATGAGCAGTACTTC.

The V and J genes are TRBV29-1 and TRBJ2-1, with D uncertain. The length of the CDR3 is 13 residues. Trimming shortened V by 8 bases and J by 0 bases, and 11 bases separated the two germline ends. Germline CDR1 and CDR2: SQVTM and ANQGSEA. As DNA, the CDR3 is TGCAGCTCCAACGGTTTCTCCTACAATGAGCAGTTCTTC. This codes for CSSNGFSYNEQFF.

The chain has TRBV10-3 and TRBJ2-7, with 10 bases fitting TRBD1. Per germline, CDR1 ENHRY and CDR2 SYGVKD. V trimming: 6 bases; J trimming: 6 bases; junction bases outside the gene matches: 11. This CDR3 contains 15 residues. CDR3 region: CAIRYPGTGEGEQYF. CDR3 coding DNA: TGTGCCATCAGATACCCCGGGACAGGGGAGGGCGAGCAGTACTTC.

The CDR3 DNA reads TGTGCCACCAGTGAGGCCGGGACTAGCGATGAGCAGTTCTTC. This sequence encodes CATSEAGTSDEQFF. The chain links TRBV24-1 to TRBJ2-1; 10 nucleotides align to TRBD2. Germline CDR1 reads KGHDR; CDR2 reads SFDVKD. This CDR3 is built from 14 residues. Unmatched junction bases numbered 4, after V lost 4 bases and J lost 8 bases.

This clonotype was detected a few times. The chain recombines TRBV14 with TRBJ2-7, with 8 bases aligning to TRBD1. This CDR3 has 14 amino acids. V gave up 0 bases and J gave up 5 bases; unmatched junction bases: 3. Germline V CDR1 and CDR2: SGHDN, FVKESK. The CDR3 protein is CASSQDRDRHEQYF. CDR3 DNA: TGTGCCAGCAGCCAAGACCGGGACAGGCACGAGCAGTACTTC.

This chain joins TRBV2 and TRBJ2-3, with D hard to call. Trimming took 2 bases from V and 4 from J, leaving 4 bases between them. The germline V gene has CDR1 SNHLY and CDR2 FYNNEI. This CDR3 has 12 amino acids. This chain's CDR3 is CASSEPADTQYF. DNA for the CDR3: TGTGCCAGCAGTGAACCCGCAGATACGCAGTATTTT.